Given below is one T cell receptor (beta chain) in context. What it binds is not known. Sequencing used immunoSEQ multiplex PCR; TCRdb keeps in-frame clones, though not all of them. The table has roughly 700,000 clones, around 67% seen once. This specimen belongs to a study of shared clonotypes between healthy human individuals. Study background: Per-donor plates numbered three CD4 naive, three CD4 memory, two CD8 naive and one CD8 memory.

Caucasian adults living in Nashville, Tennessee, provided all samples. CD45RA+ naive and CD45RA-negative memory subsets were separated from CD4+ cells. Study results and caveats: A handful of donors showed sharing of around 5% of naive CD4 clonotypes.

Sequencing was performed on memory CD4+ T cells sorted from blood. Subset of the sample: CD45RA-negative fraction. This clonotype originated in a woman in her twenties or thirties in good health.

The CDR3 DNA reads TGCGCCAGCAGCTTGACCTATTCGGCGGCTAGGAACACCGGGGAGCTGTTTTTT. Translating it yields CASSLTYSAARNTGELFF. This chain links TRBV5-1 with TRBJ2-2, with no clear D. This CDR3 comprises 18 residues. V was clipped by 1 base and J by 1 base, with 17 bases between them. In germline, CDR1 is SGHRS, CDR2 YFSETQ. The full variable domain, with the rest looked up from reference TRBV5-1 and TRBJ2-2, is KAGVTQTPRYLIKTRGQQVTLSCSPISGHRSVSWYQQTPGQGLQFLFEYFSETQRNKGNFPGRFSGRQFSNSRSEMNVSTLELGDSALYLCASSLTYSAARNTGELFFGEGSRLTVL.